This T cell receptor beta chain was retrieved from a study of long-term antiretroviral therapy in people with HIV. Study-wide results and limits: Repertoires from HIV showed CDR3 length ranges narrower than those of controls. Drawn between about 2003 and 2017, the blood was possibly obtained under older ART regimens. Within the repertoire, clones expanded before ART were dominant at all time points.

Remarks on this clone: No antigen is known for it.

Every participant gave one or more pre-ART and two or more post-ART PBMC samples. The assay used was immunoSEQ (version v3.0), run at survey level. TCRdb's copy holds only in-frame clones and misses some; the assay was immunoSEQ multiplex PCR. The sample records about 43,000 clones, more than 75% being singletons. Germline values: CDR1 SGDLS, CDR2 YYNGEE. This CDR3 spans 15 amino acids. After removal of 4 bases from V and 8 bases from J, the junction contained 11 bases not matched to a gene. The clonotype was recovered from a woman in her forties or fifties with HIV. The V gene is TRBV9, the J gene TRBJ1-4; 7 bases are a match to TRBD1. The sequencing here drew on unsorted PBMCs, taken 0.1 years before starting antiretroviral therapy. CDR3 bases: TGTGCCAGCAGCATCGACAGGGATTTGGGAGAAAAACTGTTTTTT. Its protein product is CASSIDRDLGEKLFF.